This TCR beta chain was observed in a study of OX40 agonist ivuxolimab in advanced cancers. Turning to the study itself: The study gave patients intravenous ivuxolimab at 0.01 to 10 mg/kg every 2 weeks. The study reported partial responses in three patients: one hepatocellular carcinoma, two cutaneous melanoma.

On this clone itself: What it binds is not known.

General study results and limits: Some nonresponders likewise displayed low normalized T-cell clonal expansion. The antigens recognized by the expanded peripheral T cells, that is their antigen specificity, were not determined.

From germline, CDR1 is MNHNY and CDR2 SVGAGI (reference sequence). V lost 6 bases, J lost 6 bases, and 12 bases lay in between. This CDR3 region has 12 residues. Libraries were prepared by immunoSEQ multiplex PCR; TCRdb keeps only in-frame clonotypes and omits some of them. The sample includes approximately 100,000 clones, 80% to 90% of them seen just once. The TCR was taken from an adult with an advanced solid tumor such as melanoma, head and neck, liver or kidney cancer. The chain recombines TRBV6-6 with TRBJ2-7; unclear D gene. The material was CD4+ or CD8+ T cells sorted from blood, obtained in a trial of the OX40 agonist ivuxolimab. In nucleotides, the CDR3 is TGTGCCAGCAGCCACCATCCACTCGAGCAGTACTTC. Translation gives CASSHHPLEQYF.